Listed below are T cell receptor beta chains from one sample, sequenced in a study of PD-1 blockade in classical Hodgkin lymphoma. Measured with immunoSEQ multiplex PCR; TCRdb has only the in-frame clones, and not every one. The data hold 60,000 to 65,000 clones, with about 91% observed a single time. The sequenced sample was peripheral blood mononuclear cells (PBMCs), obtained at baseline. The receptors were gathered from a human donor with classical Hodgkin lymphoma. Each CDR3 is given with its conserved first and last residue. D genes are given only for firm matches. Only some rows state a clone size, as once, few, many or a class for expanded clones.

NA NA TRBJ1-1 TRBV25-1 TGTGCCAGCAGTGAATGGCAACCGAACACTGAAGCTTTCTTT CASSEWQPNTEAFF
NA NA TRBJ1-1 TRBV6-6 TGTGCCAGCAGTTACGGTGAAGCTTTCTTT CASSYGEAFF
NA NA TRBJ2-5 TRBV11-2 TGTGCCAGCAGCTTATACCTAGAGACCCAGTACTTC CASSLYLETQYF
NA NA TRBJ1-5 TRBV7-6 TGTGCCAGCAGCCCGACCGGCAATCAGCCCCAGCATTTT CASSPTGNQPQHF
NA NA TRBJ2-7 TRBV4-3 TGCGCCAGCAGCCAAGATGTAGGGAGCTCCTACGAGCAGTACTTC CASSQDVGSSYEQYF
NA NA TRBJ1-2 TRBV5-4 TGTGCCAGCAGCTTGGGAGGGTGGCCAGGTGGAACTGGTGGCTACACCTTC CASSLGGWPGGTGGYTF
NA NA TRBJ2-7 TRBV19 TGTGCCAGTAGTATAGACGTTGGGACGTACGAGCAGTACTTC CASSIDVGTYEQYF
NA NA TRBJ1-5 TRBV6-6 TGTGCCAGCAGTTTGCATGGCAATCAGCCCCAGCATTTT CASSLHGNQPQHF
NA NA TRBJ2-3 TRBV9 TGTGCCAGCAGCCCCCATTATCGTCGCACAGATACGCAGTATTTT CASSPHYRRTDTQYF
TRBD1 once TRBJ1-6 TRBV7-3 TGTGCCAGCAGCTCTCAGCCCAGGGGGAATTCACCCCTCCACTTT CASSSQPRGNSPLHF
NA NA TRBJ2-3 TRBV19 TGTGCCAGTAGTATAGGACTCACAGATACGCAGTATTTT CASSIGLTDTQYF
NA NA TRBJ1-4 TRBV30 TGTGCCTGGAGTGACAATTCCGGGACGGGCTCGGAAAAACTGTTTTTT CAWSDNSGTGSEKLFF
NA NA TRBJ1-2 TRBV2 TGTGCCAGCAGTGCAACGGGGGGGCCGGGTAACTATGGCTACACCTTC CASSATGGPGNYGYTF
TRBD1 NA TRBJ1-4 TRBV25-1 TGTGCCAGCAGTGTCGACAGGGGGACAACTAATGAAAAACTGTTTTTT CASSVDRGTTNEKLFF
TRBD1 NA TRBJ1-1 TRBV2 TGCGCCAGCAGTGAATTTAAGGGCACAGGGGAGGTCACTGAAGCTTTCTTT CASSEFKGTGEVTEAFF
TRBD1 few TRBJ1-1 TRBV25-1 TGTGCCAGCGCCCCTCAGGGGGTTGATGAAGCTTTCTTT CASAPQGVDEAFF
NA NA TRBJ1-6 TRBV19 TGTGCCAGTAGTCCTAGGGAAGGACGGCTCAGTAATTCACCCCTCCACTTT CASSPREGRLSNSPLHF
NA NA TRBJ1-2 TRBV11-2 TGTGCCAGCAACCGATTAGACAGTTACTATGGCTACACCTTC CASNRLDSYYGYTF
NA NA TRBJ2-1 TRBV7-8 TGTGCCAGCAGCTTAACAGCTTACAATGAGCAGTTCTTC CASSLTAYNEQFF
NA NA TRBJ1-2 TRBV6-5 TGTGCCAGCAGTTACGGGACGGGGGGCTACACCTTC CASSYGTGGYTF
NA NA TRBJ1-1 TRBV6-6 TGTGCCAGCAGTTACCCGGACAGTTGGGACACTGAAGCTTTCTTT CASSYPDSWDTEAFF
NA few TRBJ1-6 TRBV11-2 TGTGCCAGCAGCTTAGCTGCGGGATTCGGGTCACCCCTCCACTTT CASSLAAGFGSPLHF
NA NA TRBJ2-3 TRBV20-1 TGCAGTATCCATTCAGATACGCAGTATTTT CSIHSDTQYF
NA NA TRBJ1-2 TRBV21-1 TGTGCCAGCAGCAGACCAAGGACAGGCGTCCTCTATGGCTACACCTTC CASSRPRTGVLYGYTF
NA NA TRBJ1-2 TRBV7-3 TGTGCCAGCAGCTCACGGCCCGGACGGGATTATGGCTACACCTTC CASSSRPGRDYGYTF
NA NA TRBJ2-1 TRBV18 TGTGCCAGCTCACCACCTAGAGGTTCCTACAATGAGCAGTTCTTC CASSPPRGSYNEQFF
NA NA TRBJ1-1 TRBV7-2 TGTGCCAGCAGCCCGGGACATATGAACACTGAAGCTTTCTTT CASSPGHMNTEAFF
TRBD2 NA TRBJ2-5 TRBV7-2 TGTGCCAGCAGGGCCCGGAGGCTAGCGGGGGGCGGGGAGACCCAGTACTTC CASRARRLAGGGETQYF
NA NA TRBJ2-5 TRBV10-3 TGTGCCATCAGGGAAGGGCTGGGGACCGGAGGAGAGACCCAGTACTTC CAIREGLGTGGETQYF
NA NA TRBJ2-5 TRBV5-8 TGTGCCAGCAGCTTGGAGGGCAGGGCTGAGACCCAGTACTTC CASSLEGRAETQYF
NA NA TRBJ1-1 TRBV11-2 TGTGCCAGCAGCTTAGGGCAGGGAGGGACTGAAGCTTTCTTT CASSLGQGGTEAFF
NA NA TRBJ2-2 TRBV7-7 TGTGCCAGCAGTCGGAACACCGGGGAGCTGTTTTTT CASSRNTGELFF
NA NA TRBJ2-7 TRBV7-6 TGTGCCAGCAGCTTAGTTAGGGGAGGGGGCTCCTACGAGCAGTACTTC CASSLVRGGGSYEQYF
NA once TRBJ2-2 TRBV7-8 TGTGCCAGCAGCTTGGGACACTCCGGGGAGCTGTTTTTT CASSLGHSGELFF
NA NA TRBJ2-3 TRBV9 TGTGCCAGCAATCCGGGACCCAACACAGATACGCAGTATTTT CASNPGPNTDTQYF
NA NA TRBJ2-2 TRBV7-2 TGTGCCAGCAGCTTAGTCATAGCACTAACCGGGGAGCTGTTTTTT CASSLVIALTGELFF
NA NA TRBJ1-1 TRBV20-1 TGCAGTGCACTCCAGGGAATTGCTTTCTTT CSALQGIAFF
TRBD2 NA TRBJ2-3 TRBV28 TGTGCCAGCAGTCCTATGGGAGCGGGGTTAAATACGCAGTATTTT CASSPMGAGLNTQYF
TRBD1 NA TRBJ2-1 TRBV15 TGTGCCACCAGCAGAAACAGGGGCTACAATGAGCAGTTCTTC CATSRNRGYNEQFF
NA once TRBJ1-1 TRBV5-1 TGCGCCAGCAGCTTGTTCGGGGGAGGGTCTGAAGCTTTCTTT CASSLFGGGSEAFF